A single sample is the source of the 29 T cell receptor beta chains below, sequenced in a study of T cells in Graves' hyperthyroidism and ophthalmopathy. Researchers amplified the TCR beta CDR3 regions from RNA transcripts. HTBI primers were the set used in a first-round RT-PCR of the TCR CDR3. In TCRdb, the multiplex PCR reads were re-called with MiXCR into one record per CDR3 protein. This table has 450,000 to 650,000 distinct CDR3 sequences, 15% to 20% appearing once. Material for sequencing was blood. The receptors originated from a woman in her late teens or twenties with Graves' ophthalmopathy.

This clonotype was seen a handful of times. J is TRBJ1-1 and V is TRBV15; a possible D gene is TRBD1 (5 bases). V lost 0 bases, J lost 5 bases, and 13 bases lay in between. This CDR3 has 15 amino acids. Germline-derived CDR1 and CDR2 are LNHNV and YYDKDF (reference sequence). This chain's CDR3 is CATSRDGRRGTEAFF. For the CDR3, the DNA is TGTGCCACCAGCAGAGATGGACGGAGGGGAACTGAAGCTTTCTTT.

The rearrangement links TRBV7-2 to TRBJ2-3; possibly TRBD2 for D (5 bases). V lost 2 bases to trimming and J lost 3 bases, with 9 bases between them. The germline V gene encodes CDR1 SGHTA and CDR2 FQGNSA. CDR3 size: 14 residues. CDR3 loop: CASSLKLGTDTQYF. DNA of the CDR3: TGTGCCAGCAGCTTAAAACTAGGGACAGATACGCAGTATTTT.

This clonotype was seen only once. This chain joins TRBV5-8 and TRBJ2-1, with TRBD1 identical over 7 bases. The V and J ends lost 4 bases and 2 bases, in that order; junction bases with no gene match: 15. Germline-derived CDR1 and CDR2 are SGHTS and YDEGEE. This CDR3 spans 18 amino acids. The CDR3 reads CASSLAVRDSETYNEQFF. CDR3 nucleotide sequence: TGTGCCAGCAGCCTGGCGGTTCGGGACAGCGAAACCTACAATGAGCAGTTCTTC. The full variable domain, rest sourced from reference TRBV5-8 and TRBJ2-1, is EAGVTQSPTHLIKTRGQQATLRCSPISGHTSVYWYQQALGLGLQFLLWYDEGEERNRGNFPPRFSGRQFPNYSSELNVNALELEDSALYLCASSLAVRDSETYNEQFFGPGTRLTVL.

In its sample, this clonotype was seen many times. V and J are TRBV2 and TRBJ1-1; no reliable D call. This CDR3 has 14 amino acids. V was shortened by 9 bases and J by 0 bases, with 14 bases between the two germline ends. CDR1 and CDR2 (germline): SNHLY, FYNNEI. The DNA for the CDR3 is TGTGCCAGATTATCGGCCGGCCTGAACACTGAAGCTTTCTTT. It encodes CARLSAGLNTEAFF.

A note on this clonotype: Its ends do not fully match the called genes, so a read error is possible. The chain combines TRBV7-7 with TRBJ2-2, with D tentatively TRBD1 (5 bases). This CDR3 comprises 15 residues. Germline lookup yields CDR1 SSHAT and CDR2 FNYEAQ (reference sequence). In nucleotides, the CDR3 is TGTGCTAGCAGCTTAGGCGTCAGGGATACCGGGGAGCTGTTTTTT. Translation: CASSLGVRDTGELFF.

This clonotype has at least ten counts. This sequence joins TRBV7-2 and TRBJ2-1; TRBD2 matches 9 bases. Germline V gives CDR1 SGHTA, CDR2 FQGNSA. Unmatched junction bases numbered 22, after V lost 2 bases and J lost 8 bases. CDR3 length: 20 amino acids. CDR3 sequence (DNA): TGTGCCAGCAGCTTAATCGGTCCCCTCCTAGGGCGGGGGGGCACGTATGAGCAGTTCTTC. Its translation: CASSLIGPLLGRGGTYEQFF.

In its sample, this clonotype was seen a few times. Since a much larger clone is just one base distant, this may be a read error. The genes are TRBV28 and TRBJ1-1; 8 bases are a match to TRBD1. CDR3 length: 15 residues. V gave up 10 bases and J gave up 4 bases; unmatched junction bases: 14. The V gene's germline CDR1 is MDHEN and CDR2 SYDVKM. DNA for the CDR3: TGTGCCACCTCCAGCCCAGGACAGGGTGGCACTGAAGCTTTCTTT. It yields the protein CATSSPGQGGTEAFF.

This clonotype has at least ten counts. This sequence joins TRBV27 and TRBJ1-5; 10 nucleotides line up with TRBD1. Germline V CDR1 and CDR2: MNHEY, SMNVEV (reference sequence). The J segment lost 2 bases and the V segment lost 4 bases, leaving 5 bases of the junction unmatched. This CDR3 has 16 amino acids. The CDR3 loop is CASSSLGTGGNQPQHF. CDR3 coding DNA: TGTGCCAGCAGTTCTCTGGGGACAGGGGGCAATCAGCCCCAGCATTTT.

This clonotype was seen a few times. This chain links TRBV2 with TRBJ2-7; 7 positions match TRBD2. There are 12 residues in the CDR3. Germline-derived CDR1 and CDR2 are SNHLY and FYNNEI. V lost 8 bases, J lost 4 bases, and 5 bases stayed unmatched. The DNA for the CDR3 is TGTGCCAGCGCGGGGGAACAGTACGAGCAGTACTTC. This sequence encodes CASAGEQYEQYF.

To note about this clonotype: An end of the junction differs from the germline gene, which may be a read error. The chain combines TRBV7-6 with TRBJ2-3; 8 bases match TRBD2. Germline CDR1 reads SGHVS; CDR2 reads FNYEAQ. The CDR3 totals 16 residues. CDR3 protein: CVSSPGAGASTDTQYF. CDR3 nucleotides: TGTGTCAGCAGCCCGGGAGCGGGGGCGAGCACAGATACGCAGTATTTT.

This clonotype was picked up a small number of times. The chain links TRBV20-1 to TRBJ2-1; 10 positions agree with TRBD2. The germline V gene has CDR1 DFQATT and CDR2 SNEGSKA (reference sequence). The CDR3 is 16 residues long. The junction had 11 bases not matched to a gene; V was cut back by 1 base and J by 8 bases. Here the CDR3 DNA reads TGCAGTGCTAGAGGGACACTAGCGGGGCAAGAGGATGAGCAGTTCTTC. It encodes CSARGTLAGQEDEQFF.

The rearrangement uses TRBV10-1 and TRBJ2-1, with TRBD2 matching 8 bases. Trimming took 6 bases from V and 4 from J; bases not matched to a gene: 11. The CDR3 is made up of 16 amino acids. Germline CDR1 reads WNHNN; CDR2 reads SYGVQD (reference sequence). In DNA form, the CDR3 reads TGCGCCAGCAGGGTCGGGGCTAGCGGGTCTTACAATGAGCAGTTCTTC. Translated, it gives CASRVGASGSYNEQFF.

Concerning this clonotype: Since a much larger clone is just one base distant, this may be a read error. This chain links TRBV15 with TRBJ2-7, with 8 positions matching TRBD1. The germline gives CDR1 LNHNV, CDR2 YYDKDF (reference sequence). This CDR3 comprises 15 residues. The DNA of the CDR3 is TGTGGCACCACCTCAGACAGGGGAACGTCCTACGAGCAGTACTTC. Protein: CGTTSDRGTSYEQYF.

The genes are TRBV5-1 and TRBJ1-6; D is unclear. The CDR3 loop spans 13 amino acids. Trimming took 3 bases from V and 7 from J, leaving 8 bases between them. The germline V gene has CDR1 SGHRS and CDR2 YFSETQ. The CDR3 is CASSSDWNSPLHF. The CDR3 nucleotides read TGCGCCAGCAGCTCGGACTGGAATTCACCCCTCCACTTT.

Many counts were recorded for this clonotype. The rearrangement joins TRBV11-2 to TRBJ1-5; perhaps TRBD1 as D (5 bases). Looked up from germline, CDR1 is SGHAT and CDR2 is FQNNGV. V was pared by 1 base and J by 7 bases, with 11 bases between. This CDR3 is built from 14 residues. This chain's CDR3 is CASSLASGRQPQHF. In DNA, the CDR3 is TGTGCCAGCAGCTTAGCGTCAGGGCGACAGCCCCAGCATTTT. The entire variable domain, with the rest obtained from reference TRBV11-2 and TRBJ1-5, is as follows: EAGVAQSPRYKIIEKRQSVAFWCNPISGHATLYWYQQILGQGPKLLIQFQNNGVVDDSQLPKDRFSAERLKGVDSTLKIQPAKLEDSAVYLCASSLASGRQPQHFGDGTRLSIL.

This clonotype turned up a few times. This chain joins TRBV24-1 and TRBJ2-1, with 13 positions matching TRBD2. Losses at the gene ends were 4 bases for V and 3 bases for J; bases not matched to a gene: 8. The germline V gene has CDR1 KGHDR and CDR2 SFDVKD. CDR3 length: 18 amino acids. In nucleotides, the CDR3 is TGTGCCACCAGTGAATCGGGACTAGCGGGATTAAACTACAATGAGCAGTTCTTC. Translating it yields CATSESGLAGLNYNEQFF.

This clonotype was recorded a few times. The gene calls are TRBV9 and TRBJ2-1; the D gene is possibly TRBD2 (5 bases). The CDR3 consists of 17 residues. Germline V gene data show CDR1 as SGDLS and CDR2 as YYNGEE. V was cut by 1 base and J by 0 bases, with 14 bases left in between. CDR3: CASSVSRRASSYNEQFF. CDR3 nucleotides: TGTGCCAGCAGCGTATCGAGGCGGGCGAGCTCCTACAATGAGCAGTTCTTC. The variable domain in full, with the rest retrieved from reference TRBV9 and TRBJ2-1, is DSGVTQTPKHLITATGQRVTLRCSPRSGDLSVYWYQQSLDQGLQFLIQYYNGEERAKGNILERFSAQQFPDLHSELNLSSLELGDSALYFCASSVSRRASSYNEQFFGPGTRLTVL.

This clonotype was seen at least ten times. The chain combines TRBV28 with TRBJ2-1; D is unclear. The CDR3 has 13 amino acids. The germline CDR1 and CDR2 sequences are MDHEN and SYDVKM. The V end was cut by 1 base, the J end by 6 bases, with 7 bases between. The CDR3 DNA is TGTGCCAGCAGTTTATCCCTCTTCAATGAGCAGTTCTTC. Amino acid sequence: CASSLSLFNEQFF.

This clonotype has just a few counts. The chain recombines TRBV27 with TRBJ2-7, with 9 bases fitting TRBD1. Trimming cost V 0 bases and J 3 bases; bases outside gene matches: 3. The germline V gene encodes CDR1 MNHEY and CDR2 SMNVEV (reference sequence). The CDR3 length is 15 residues. CDR3 amino acids: CASSLSGQGHYEQYF. The DNA for the CDR3 is TGTGCCAGCAGTTTATCGGGACAGGGTCACTACGAGCAGTACTTC.

This clonotype showed up just a few times. The chain combines TRBV6-1 with TRBJ1-6, with D unclear. Germline V gene sequence: CDR1 MNHNS, CDR2 SASEGT. CDR3 length equals 15 residues. Trimming left V 5 bases short and J 5 bases short, with 13 bases between. CDR3 region: CASSTDLRDNSPLHF. Here the CDR3 DNA reads TGTGCCAGCAGTACGGACTTACGGGATAATTCACCCCTCCACTTT.

Ten or more counts support this clonotype. The chain is built from TRBV3-1 and TRBJ2-5; 9 positions match TRBD2. There are 15 residues in the CDR3. Trimming at V came to 1 base and at J to 4 bases, leaving 4 bases not matched to a gene. Germline assignment: CDR1 LGHDT and CDR2 YNNKEL (reference sequence). CDR3 coding DNA: TGTGCCAGCAGCCAAGGAGCGGGGGGTAGAGAGACCCAGTACTTC. It encodes CASSQGAGGRETQYF.

This clonotype was recorded many times. The chain joins TRBV7-9 to TRBJ2-7, with D hard to call. The CDR3 covers 14 residues. Per germline, CDR1 SEHNR and CDR2 FQNEAQ (reference sequence). V was trimmed by 6 bases and J by 4 bases, leaving 16 bases between them. CDR3 loop: CASRKSTAGYEQYF. CDR3 in DNA: TGTGCCAGCAGAAAATCAACCGCCGGGTACGAGCAGTACTTC.

The rearrangement joins TRBV10-3 to TRBJ2-1; 10 nucleotides agree with TRBD1. The CDR3 has 16 residues. The trim removed 7 bases at V and 8 bases at J, leaving 14 bases unmatched. Looked up from germline, CDR1 is ENHRY and CDR2 is SYGVKD. The CDR3 protein is CAIKDRGRKIGDEQFF. Here the CDR3 DNA reads TGTGCCATCAAAGACAGGGGGCGCAAGATAGGCGATGAGCAGTTCTTC.

This clonotype was detected many times. The chain carries TRBV3-1 and TRBJ1-3; 7 bases fit TRBD1. The germline V gene has CDR1 LGHDT and CDR2 YNNKEL (reference sequence). Trimming at V came to 4 bases and at J to 2 bases, leaving 5 bases not matched to a gene. CDR3 length: 15 amino acids. The chain's CDR3 is CASSPEGAAGNTIYF. CDR3 coding DNA: TGTGCCAGCAGCCCGGAGGGGGCTGCTGGAAACACCATATATTTT.

This sequence joins TRBV5-4 and TRBJ2-3, with a tentative D call TRBD2 (6 bases). The V and J ends lost 4 bases and 6 bases respectively, with 18 bases between them. Germline loops: CDR1 SGHNT, CDR2 YYREEE (reference sequence). This CDR3 spans 15 amino acids. The CDR3 spells CASSPWTGVLDTQYF. Written as DNA, the CDR3 is TGTGCCAGCAGCCCGTGGACGGGAGTTCTGGATACGCAGTATTTT.

This clonotype was recorded a few times. The V call is TRBV29-1, the J call TRBJ2-7; 7 bases line up with TRBD1. The V segment lost 7 bases and the J segment 0 bases; nucleotides outside the gene matches: 3. The germline V gene has CDR1 SQVTM and CDR2 ANQGSEA. The CDR3 is 12 amino acids. CDR3 DNA sequence: TGCAGCGGCCGGGACAGCTCCTACGAGCAGTACTTC. This translates into CSGRDSSYEQYF.

This clonotype came up many times. V and J are TRBV3-1 and TRBJ2-2, with D perhaps given as TRBD1 or TRBD2 (5 bases each). The CDR3 runs to 15 residues. V shed 0 bases and J shed 2 bases, with 7 bases lying between them. CDR1 LGHDT and CDR2 YNNKEL come from the germline V gene (reference sequence). The CDR3: CASSQEGRNTGELFF. Written as DNA, the CDR3 is TGTGCCAGCAGCCAAGAGGGACGAAACACCGGGGAGCTGTTTTTT.

This clonotype was seen only a few times. The chain has TRBV19 and TRBJ1-5; no clear D gene. From germline, CDR1 is LNHDA and CDR2 SQIVND (reference sequence). The CDR3 spans 14 residues. The V end lost 4 bases, the J end lost 6 bases, and 13 bases lay between the germline ends. The CDR3 nucleotides read TGTGCCAGTAGTACTACGTTGGGGAGTCAGCCCCAGCATTTT. Translation: CASSTTLGSQPQHF.

The sample holds many counts of this clonotype. The chain combines TRBV12-3 or TRBV12-4 with TRBJ1-5, with TRBD1 matching 7 bases. V gave up 6 bases and J gave up 5 bases; unmatched junction bases: 13. The CDR3 spans 16 residues. CDR3 in amino acids: CASRKGTAGGDQPQHF. CDR3 bases: TGTGCCAGCAGAAAAGGGACAGCCGGGGGGGATCAGCCCCAGCATTTT.